These 14 T cell receptor beta chains came from one sample sequenced in a study of T cells in Graves' hyperthyroidism and ophthalmopathy. Amplified regions were TCR beta CDR3 sequences from RNA transcripts. The primer set for the first-round RT-PCR of the TCR CDR3 was HTBI. A single record per CDR3 protein comes from TCRdb applying MiXCR to the multiplex PCR reads. The top ten hold roughly 15% of the sample, which has more than 550,000 distinct CDR3 sequences, 15% to 20% seen once. Material: blood. The receptors were gathered from a man over 45 with Graves' hyperthyroidism.

This clonotype turned up a few times. The rearrangement joins TRBV29-1 to TRBJ2-7; tentatively, D is TRBD1 or TRBD2 (5 bases each). This CDR3 spans 12 amino acids. The germline V gene encodes CDR1 SQVTM and CDR2 ANQGSEA. V was trimmed by 8 bases and J by 1 base, leaving 12 bases between them. CDR3 protein: CSFRRESYEQYF. As DNA, the CDR3 is TGCAGCTTCCGCAGGGAGTCCTACGAGCAGTACTTC.

This clonotype was counted between two and nine times. This rearrangement joins TRBV10-3 to TRBJ2-3; D may be TRBD1 (6 bases). CDR3 size: 11 residues. The germline V gene has CDR1 ENHRY and CDR2 SYGVKD. The CDR3 DNA is TGTGCAGGGGGTGATGGAGATACGCAGTATTTT. Translation gives CAGGDGDTQYF.

This clonotype was detected a few times. This sequence joins TRBV12-3 or TRBV12-4 and TRBJ1-2; TRBD1 might be the D (5 bases). The CDR3 extends over 14 amino acids. V dropped 4 bases and J dropped 4 bases, with 13 bases sitting between them. CDR3 DNA: TGTGCCAGCAGTTCGGGACCGAAAAGCTATGGCTACACCTTC. It is translated as CASSSGPKSYGYTF.

In this sample, this clonotype turned up many times. The chain links TRBV12-3 or TRBV12-4 to TRBJ2-6; TRBD1 might be the D (6 bases). The CDR3 sequence is 18 residues long. Between the trimmed V and J ends, which lost 3 bases and 0 bases, there was a span of 15 bases. CDR3 nucleotides: TGTGCCAGCAGTTTTGGAACAGGGCTTGACTCTGGGGCCAACGTCCTGACTTTC. Translation: CASSFGTGLDSGANVLTF.

This clonotype appeared many times. J is TRBJ1-6 and V is TRBV20-1; 9 positions agree with TRBD1. The CDR3 extends over 13 amino acids. The germline V gene has CDR1 DFQATT and CDR2 SNEGSKA (reference sequence). V lost 5 bases and J lost 6; bases outside the gene matches: 2. The DNA of the CDR3 is TGCAGTGCTGCACAGGGGGCTAATTCACCCCTCCACTTT. Amino acid sequence: CSAAQGANSPLHF.

This clonotype has just a few counts. This chain joins TRBV7-9 and TRBJ2-7; 14 bases align to TRBD2. J lost 6 bases, V lost 5 bases, and 9 bases had no gene match. Germline V gene lookup returns CDR1 SEHNR and CDR2 FQNEAQ (reference sequence). The CDR3 length is 16 residues. DNA of the CDR3: TGTGCCAGCAGCCCTGGGACTAGCGGGAGAATTCTCGAGCAGTACTTC. Amino acid sequence: CASSPGTSGRILEQYF.

This clonotype was seen a few times. This chain joins TRBV5-1 and TRBJ2-3; 12 bases agree with TRBD2. In germline, CDR1 is SGHRS, CDR2 YFSETQ. With 4 bases clipped from V and 4 bases from J, the junction kept 4 bases outside the gene matches. The CDR3 is 15 amino acids. The CDR3 region has the DNA TGCGCCAGCAGCCTAGCGGGAGGGCCAGCAGATACGCAGTATTTT. Translating gives CASSLAGGPADTQYF.

This clonotype was seen a few times. The rearrangement uses TRBV7-9 and TRBJ2-3, with a tentative D call TRBD2 (5 bases). The CDR3 runs 15 residues. The germline V and J ends were trimmed by 5 bases and 0 bases, with 12 bases remaining between them. Looked up from germline, CDR1 is SEHNR and CDR2 is FQNEAQ (reference sequence). The CDR3 nucleotides are TGTGCCAGCAGCCCATGGACTTCTAGCACAGATACGCAGTATTTT. Its translation: CASSPWTSSTDTQYF.

This clonotype was seen many times. This chain connects TRBV7-9 to TRBJ2-3, with 9 positions matching TRBD1. This CDR3 is built from 15 residues. Germline-derived CDR1 and CDR2 are SEHNR and FQNEAQ (reference sequence). V was pared by 4 bases and J by 4 bases, with 6 bases of the junction left unmatched. The CDR3 is CASSYTGGAADTQYF. CDR3 DNA sequence: TGTGCCAGCAGCTATACAGGGGGCGCCGCAGATACGCAGTATTTT. The full variable domain, completed using reference TRBV7-9 and TRBJ2-3, is DTGVSQNPRHKITKRGQNVTFRCDPISEHNRLYWYRQTLGQGPEFLTYFQNEAQLEKSRLLSDRFSAERPKGSFSTLEIQRTEQGDSAMYLCASSYTGGAADTQYFGPGTRLTVL.

The genes are TRBV11-2 and TRBJ1-1; TRBD1 matches 8 bases. From germline, CDR1 is SGHAT and CDR2 FQNNGV. The CDR3 consists of 13 residues. Trimming at V came to 4 bases and at J to 6 bases, leaving 4 bases not matched to a gene. The CDR3, as DNA: TGTGCCAGCAGCTCCACACAGGGGGCTGAAGCTTTCTTT. Translation gives CASSSTQGAEAFF.

This clonotype occurred many times. The V call is TRBV10-2, the J call TRBJ1-2; D may be TRBD1 (5 bases). The V end lost 7 bases, the J end lost 5 bases, and 14 bases lay between the germline ends. Germline-derived CDR1 and CDR2 are WSHSY and SAAADI. This CDR3 has 13 amino acids. DNA of the CDR3: TGCGCCAGCAAGGCGGCGGGGCAGTATGGCTACACCTTC. Translated, it gives CASKAAGQYGYTF.

This chain connects TRBV3-1 to TRBJ1-1; no clear D gene. CDR3 size: 12 residues. V was shortened by 6 bases and J by 2 bases, with 7 bases between the two germline ends. The germline CDR1 and CDR2 sequences are LGHDT and YNNKEL (reference sequence). CDR3 nucleotides: TGTGCCAGCAGAGACGATAACACTGAAGCTTTCTTT. It yields the protein CASRDDNTEAFF. Drawing the rest from reference TRBV3-1 and TRBJ1-1, the complete variable domain is DTAVSQTPKYLVTQMGNDKSIKCEQNLGHDTMYWYKQDSKKFLKIMFSYNNKELIINETVPNRFSPKSPDKAHLNLHINSLELGDSAVYFCASRDDNTEAFFGQGTRLTVV.

The table lists this clonotype with a few counts. CDR3 in amino acids: CSVAWLEVSDEQFF. The CDR3 bases are TGCAGCGTTGCCTGGCTAGAAGTTTCCGATGAGCAGTTCTTC. This rearrangement joins TRBV29-1 to TRBJ2-1; D is uncertain. The CDR3 is made up of 14 amino acids. Germline CDR1 is SQVTM and CDR2 is ANQGSEA. With 4 bases removed from V and 8 bases from J, the gap between germline ends came to 18 bases.

The genes are TRBV12-3 or TRBV12-4 and TRBJ2-7; possible D gene TRBD2, 5 bases. This CDR3 has 16 residues. Trimming took 6 bases from V and 4 from J, leaving 22 bases between them. The CDR3 DNA reads as TGTGCCAGCAGCTCCCCCGGCGGCGGGTTCACGTACGAGCAGTACTTC. Protein sequence: CASSSPGGGFTYEQYF.